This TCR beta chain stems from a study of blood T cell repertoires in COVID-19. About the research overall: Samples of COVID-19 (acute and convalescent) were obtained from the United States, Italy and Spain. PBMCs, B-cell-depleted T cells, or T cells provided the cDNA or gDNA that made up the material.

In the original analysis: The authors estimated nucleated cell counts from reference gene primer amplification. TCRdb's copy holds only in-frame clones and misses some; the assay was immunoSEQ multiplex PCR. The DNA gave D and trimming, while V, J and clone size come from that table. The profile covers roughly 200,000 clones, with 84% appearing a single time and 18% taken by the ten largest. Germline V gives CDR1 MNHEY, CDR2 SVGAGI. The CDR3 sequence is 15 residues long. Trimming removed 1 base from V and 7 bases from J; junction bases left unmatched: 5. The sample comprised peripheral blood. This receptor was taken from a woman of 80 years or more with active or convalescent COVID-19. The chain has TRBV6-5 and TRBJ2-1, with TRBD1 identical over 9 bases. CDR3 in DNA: TGTGCCAGCAGTTACTTACAGGGGGCTTGGAATGAGCAGTTCTTC. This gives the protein CASSYLQGAWNEQFF.